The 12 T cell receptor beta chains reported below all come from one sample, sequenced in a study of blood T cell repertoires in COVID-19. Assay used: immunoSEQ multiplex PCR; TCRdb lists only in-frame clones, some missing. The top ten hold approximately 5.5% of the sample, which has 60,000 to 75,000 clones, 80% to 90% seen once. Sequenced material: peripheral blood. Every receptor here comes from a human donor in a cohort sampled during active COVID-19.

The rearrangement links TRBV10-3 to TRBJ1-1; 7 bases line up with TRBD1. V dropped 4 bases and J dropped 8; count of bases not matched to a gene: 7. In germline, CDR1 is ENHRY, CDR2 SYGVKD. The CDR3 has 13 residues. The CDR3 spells CAISVRRDSEAFF. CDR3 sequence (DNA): TGTGCCATCAGTGTTAGGCGGGACAGCGAAGCTTTCTTT.

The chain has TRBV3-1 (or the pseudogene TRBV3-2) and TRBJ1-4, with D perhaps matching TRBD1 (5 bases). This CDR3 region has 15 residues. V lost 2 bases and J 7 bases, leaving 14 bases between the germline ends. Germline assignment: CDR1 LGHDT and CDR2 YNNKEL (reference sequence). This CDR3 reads CASSQSSGFGEKLFF. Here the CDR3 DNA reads TGTGCCAGCAGCCAAAGCTCAGGGTTTGGTGAAAAACTGTTTTTT.

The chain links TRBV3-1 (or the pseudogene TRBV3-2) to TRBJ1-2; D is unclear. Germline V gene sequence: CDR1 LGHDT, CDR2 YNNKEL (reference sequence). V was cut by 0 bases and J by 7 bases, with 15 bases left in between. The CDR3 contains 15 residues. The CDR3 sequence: CASSQDLATGSGYTF. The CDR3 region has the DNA TGTGCCAGCAGCCAAGATCTGGCCACGGGGTCTGGCTACACCTTC.

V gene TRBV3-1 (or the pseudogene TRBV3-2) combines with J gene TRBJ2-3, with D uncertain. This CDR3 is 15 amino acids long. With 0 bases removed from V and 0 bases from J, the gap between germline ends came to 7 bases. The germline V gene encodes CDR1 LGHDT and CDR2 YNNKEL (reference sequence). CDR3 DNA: TGTGCCAGCAGCCAAGAGGCGGCTAGCACAGATACGCAGTATTTT. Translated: CASSQEAASTDTQYF.

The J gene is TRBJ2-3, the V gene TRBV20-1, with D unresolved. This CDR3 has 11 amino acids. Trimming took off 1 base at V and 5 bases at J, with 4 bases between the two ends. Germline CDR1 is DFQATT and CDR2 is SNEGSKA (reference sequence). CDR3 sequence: CSARGGDTQYF. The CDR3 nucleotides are TGCAGTGCTAGAGGAGGAGATACGCAGTATTTT.

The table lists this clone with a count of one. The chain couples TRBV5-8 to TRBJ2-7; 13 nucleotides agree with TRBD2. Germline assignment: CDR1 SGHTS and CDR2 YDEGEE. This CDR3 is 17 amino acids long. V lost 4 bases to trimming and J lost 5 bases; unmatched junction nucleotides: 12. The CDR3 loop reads CASSPKGLAGEVDEQYF. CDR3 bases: TGTGCCAGCAGCCCAAAAGGACTAGCGGGAGAGGTCGACGAGCAGTACTTC.

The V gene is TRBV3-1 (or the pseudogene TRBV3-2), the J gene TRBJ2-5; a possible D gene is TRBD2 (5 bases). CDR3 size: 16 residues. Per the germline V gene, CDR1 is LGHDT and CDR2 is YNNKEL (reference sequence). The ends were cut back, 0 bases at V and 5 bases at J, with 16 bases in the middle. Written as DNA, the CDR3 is TGTGCCAGCAGCCAAGAAGCTACTAGGATTAGGGAGACCCAGTACTTC. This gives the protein CASSQEATRIRETQYF.

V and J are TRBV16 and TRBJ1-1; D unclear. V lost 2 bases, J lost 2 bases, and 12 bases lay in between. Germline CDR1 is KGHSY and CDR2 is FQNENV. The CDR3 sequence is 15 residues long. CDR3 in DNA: TGTGCCAGCAGCCAAAGGAGTAATCCTAACACTGAAGCTTTCTTT. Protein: CASSQRSNPNTEAFF. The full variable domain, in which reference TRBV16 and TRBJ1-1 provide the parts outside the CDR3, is GEEVAQTPKHLVRGEGQKAKLYCAPIKGHSYVFWYQQVLKNEFKFLISFQNENVFDETGMPKERFSAKCLPNSPCSLEIQATKLEDSAVYFCASSQRSNPNTEAFFGQGTRLTVV.

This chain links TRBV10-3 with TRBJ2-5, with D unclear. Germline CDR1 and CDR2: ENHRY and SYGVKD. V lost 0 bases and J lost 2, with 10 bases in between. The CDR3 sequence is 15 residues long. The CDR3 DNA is TGTGCCATCAGTGAGTCGAATAGTCTGCAAGAGACCCAGTACTTC. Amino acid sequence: CAISESNSLQETQYF.

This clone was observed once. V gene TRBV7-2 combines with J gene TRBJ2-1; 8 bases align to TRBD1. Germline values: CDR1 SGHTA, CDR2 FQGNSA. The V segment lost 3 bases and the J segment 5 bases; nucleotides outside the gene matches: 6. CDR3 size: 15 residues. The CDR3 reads CASSLDRVRNNEQFF. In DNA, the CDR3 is TGTGCCAGCAGCTTGGACAGGGTGAGAAACAATGAGCAGTTCTTC. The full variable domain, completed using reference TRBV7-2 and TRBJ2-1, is GAGVSQSPSNKVTEKGKDVELRCDPISGHTALYWYRQSLGQGLEFLIYFQGNSAPDKSGLPSDRFSAERTGGSVSTLTIQRTQQEDSAVYLCASSLDRVRNNEQFFGPGTRLTVL.

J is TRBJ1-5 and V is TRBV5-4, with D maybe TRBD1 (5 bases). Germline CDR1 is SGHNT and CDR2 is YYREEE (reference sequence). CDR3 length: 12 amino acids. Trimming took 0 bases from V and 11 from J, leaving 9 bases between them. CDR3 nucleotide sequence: TGTGCCAGCAGCTTGGGGCAAGGGGCCCAGCATTTT. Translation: CASSLGQGAQHF.

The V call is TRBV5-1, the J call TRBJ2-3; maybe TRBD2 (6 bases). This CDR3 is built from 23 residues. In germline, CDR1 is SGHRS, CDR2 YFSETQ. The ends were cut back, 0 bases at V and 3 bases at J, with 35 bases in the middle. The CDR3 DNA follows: TGCGCCAGCAGCTTGGACCGCGGGACCAAGTCGGGCACAGATACGCAGTCGACAGATACGCAGTATTTT. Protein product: CASSLDRGTKSGTDTQSTDTQYF.